These T cell receptor beta chains were read from a single sample in a study of tissue T cells after allogeneic stem cell transplantation. The repertoire was sequenced with immunoSEQ multiplex PCR; TCRdb's copy has only in-frame clones and lacks some. The repertoire consists of some 25,000 clones, with about 70% occurring once and the leading ten covering 7.7%. The sequenced sample was tissue from the ileum, obtained at autopsy. The receptors were gathered from a female donor at least 60 years old with lung cancer. The CDR3 runs from the conserved cysteine through the conserved F or W. The D gene is left open where the match is weak. The size of a clone is reported for some rows only, either as once, few or many, or as a class for expanded clones.

>TRBV25-1|-|TRBJ2-1|-
CASSDLGGSYNEQFF
TGTGCCAGCAGTGATTTGGGGGGCTCCTACAATGAGCAGTTCTTC
>TRBV24-1|-|TRBJ2-2|TRBD1
CATSDPTRQGANTGELFF
TGTGCCACCAGTGATCCCACGAGACAGGGGGCGAACACCGGGGAGCTGTTTTTT
>TRBV5-4|-|TRBJ1-1|-
CASSLNTVNTEAFF
TGTGCCAGCAGCCTTAACACAGTGAACACTGAAGCTTTCTTT
>TRBV3-1/TRBV3-2|-|TRBJ2-7|-
CASSRPSSGGYEQYF
TGTGCCAGCAGCCGTCCTAGTAGCGGAGGATACGAGCAGTACTTC
>TRBV10-3|-|TRBJ2-1|-
CAISDPGAPNEQFF
TGTGCCATCAGTGATCCAGGGGCCCCCAATGAGCAGTTCTTC
>TRBV27|-|TRBJ2-2|-
CASSLRGSTGELFF
TGTGCCAGCAGTTTAAGGGGCAGCACCGGGGAGCTGTTTTTT
>TRBV9|once|TRBJ1-2|TRBD1
CASSGGGWNYGYTF
TGTGCCAGCAGCGGAGGGGGCTGGAACTATGGCTACACCTTC
>TRBV3-1/TRBV3-2|-|TRBJ2-7|TRBD1
CASSHGGQGGFKQYF
TGTGCCAGCAGCCATGGGGGACAGGGAGGATTCAAGCAGTACTTC
>TRBV5-1|-|TRBJ2-5|-
CASSPGSGPPQETQYF
TGCGCCAGCAGCCCCGGCTCCGGCCCGCCCCAAGAGACCCAGTACTTC
>TRBV7-2|-|TRBJ2-7|TRBD2
CASSPLAGSGYF
TGTGCCAGCAGCCCCTTAGCGGGGTCGGGGTACTTC
>TRBV11-2|-|TRBJ1-5|-
CARGSCKLLGYQPQHF
TGTGCCAGAGGGTCCTGCAAGCTGTTAGGCTATCAGCCCCAGCATTTT
>TRBV7-3|-|TRBJ2-7|-
CASSRNRQTYEQYF
TGTGCCAGCAGCCGAAATCGACAGACCTACGAGCAGTACTTC
>TRBV11-3|-|TRBJ2-1|-
CASSFGRGTYNEQFF
TGTGCCAGCAGTTTTGGGCGGGGAACCTACAATGAGCAGTTCTTC
>TRBV18|-|TRBJ2-3|TRBD1
CASSHERDRGTDTQYF
TGTGCCAGCTCACACGAGCGGGACAGGGGCACAGATACGCAGTATTTT
>TRBV6-5|once|TRBJ1-2|TRBD1
CASSTRDRGFGGYTF
TGTGCCAGCAGTACACGGGACAGGGGGTTCGGTGGCTACACCTTC
>TRBV19|few|TRBJ2-3|TRBD2
CASSRGAGGSGNTDTQYF
TGTGCCAGTAGCCGTGGAGCGGGAGGATCGGGGAACACGGATACGCAGTATTTT
>TRBV7-3|-|TRBJ1-1|TRBD1
CASSLQGDTEAFF
TGTGCCAGCAGCTTGCAGGGGGACACTGAAGCTTTCTTT
>TRBV7-2|-|TRBJ2-2|-
CASSQRVGAWGELFF
TGTGCCAGCAGTCAGCGGGTCGGGGCTTGGGGGGAGCTGTTTTTT
>TRBV9|-|TRBJ2-6|-
CASSVGSGANVLTF
TGTGCCAGCAGCGTGGGGTCTGGGGCCAACGTCCTGACTTTC
>TRBV5-8|once|TRBJ2-3|TRBD1
CASSLTGGPDTQYF
TGTGCCAGCAGCTTAACAGGGGGTCCGGATACGCAGTATTTT
>TRBV30|-|TRBJ2-1|-
CAWTKVGDYNEQFF
TGTGCCTGGACCAAGGTCGGGGACTACAATGAGCAGTTCTTC
>TRBV29-1|-|TRBJ2-3|TRBD2
CSVLGRANLFTDTQYF
TGCAGCGTTCTCGGGAGGGCCAACCTCTTCACAGATACGCAGTATTTT
>TRBV30|-|TRBJ1-1|TRBD1
CAGEQGALVAEAFF
TGTGCCGGCGAACAGGGGGCATTAGTTGCTGAAGCTTTCTTT
>TRBV3-1/TRBV3-2|-|TRBJ1-3|TRBD1
CASSQVNPGQNSGNTIYF
TGTGCCAGCAGCCAAGTCAACCCGGGACAGAACTCTGGAAACACCATATATTTT
>TRBV27|once|TRBJ1-1|-
CASRERQLGNTEAFF
TGTGCCAGCAGGGAAAGACAGTTAGGGAACACTGAAGCTTTCTTT
>TRBV7-2|-|TRBJ2-5|-
CASSLSTVAETQYF
TGTGCCAGCAGCTTAAGTACGGTAGCGGAGACCCAGTACTTC
>TRBV5-1|-|TRBJ2-7|-
CASSDKRGEQYF
TGCGCCAGCAGCGACAAGAGGGGCGAGCAGTACTTC
>TRBV5-4|-|TRBJ2-5|-
CASSQRGGKETQYF
TGTGCCAGCAGCCAGAGGGGCGGTAAAGAGACCCAGTACTTC
>TRBV4-2|few|TRBJ1-6|-
CASSQGQENSPLHF
TGTGCCAGCAGCCAAGGTCAGGAGAATTCACCCCTCCACTTT
>TRBV7-7|-|TRBJ2-5|-
CASSLATGGKETQYF
TGTGCTAGCAGCTTAGCGACAGGAGGAAAGGAGACCCAGTACTTC
>TRBV9|-|TRBJ2-7|TRBD2
CASSVGTSGGVYEQYF
TGTGCCAGCAGCGTAGGAACTAGCGGGGGAGTTTACGAGCAGTACTTC
>TRBV19|few|TRBJ2-7|-
CASSMPPYEQYF
TGTGCCAGTAGTATGCCTCCCTACGAGCAGTACTTC
>TRBV6-5|few|TRBJ1-1|-
CASSYRWGTEAFF
TGTGCCAGCAGTTACCGCTGGGGCACTGAAGCTTTCTTT
>TRBV30|few|TRBJ1-6|TRBD1
CAWRQGGENSPLHF
TGTGCCTGGAGGCAGGGGGGGGAAAATTCACCCCTCCACTTT
>TRBV6-6|medium-sized|TRBJ1-6|-
CASGGRGTNNSPLHF
TGTGCCAGCGGAGGTCGGGGTACTAATAATTCACCCCTCCACTTT
>TRBV7-2|-|TRBJ2-5|-
CASSPPSPEETQYF
TGTGCCAGCAGCCCTCCTAGTCCGGAGGAGACCCAGTACTTC
>TRBV19|-|TRBJ1-5|TRBD1
CASDRQGSNQPQHF
TGTGCCAGTGACCGACAGGGTAGCAATCAGCCCCAGCATTTT
>TRBV6-5|few|TRBJ2-5|-
CASSYRIPSGQETQYF
TGTGCCAGCAGTTACAGGATCCCTAGCGGACAGGAGACCCAGTACTTC
>TRBV15|-|TRBJ2-5|TRBD1
CATSTDRGRPETQYF
TGTGCCACCAGCACCGACAGGGGCCGACCGGAGACCCAGTACTTC
>TRBV5-1|few|TRBJ2-2|-
CASSLAGGRNTGELFF
TGCGCCAGCAGCTTGGCCGGGGGGCGAAACACCGGGGAGCTGTTTTTT
>TRBV15|-|TRBJ1-5|-
CATSRNRNSNQPQHF
TGTGCCACCAGCAGAAACAGGAATAGCAATCAGCCCCAGCATTTT
>TRBV2|few|TRBJ1-3|TRBD1
CASSEDRDRGNTIYF
TGTGCCAGCAGTGAAGACCGGGACAGGGGAAACACCATATATTTT
>TRBV20-1|once|TRBJ1-1|-
CSASGGQLAEAFF
TGCAGTGCTAGTGGTGGGCAGCTAGCTGAAGCTTTCTTT
>TRBV18|-|TRBJ2-7|-
CASSPWEGATYEQYF
TGTGCCAGCTCACCATGGGAGGGGGCGACCTACGAGCAGTACTTC
>TRBV30|-|TRBJ1-2|-
CAWSGGDYGYTF
TGTGCCTGGAGTGGGGGGGACTATGGCTACACCTTC
>TRBV7-3|-|TRBJ2-7|TRBD2
CASSLSPGASGISYEQYF
TGTGCCAGCAGCTTATCTCCAGGGGCTAGCGGGATCTCCTACGAGCAGTACTTC
>TRBV2|-|TRBJ1-6|-
CASKEELGSPLHF
TGTGCCAGCAAGGAGGAACTAGGTTCACCCCTCCACTTT
>TRBV11-3|-|TRBJ2-3|-
CASTKSADTQYF
TGTGCCAGCACCAAGTCTGCAGATACGCAGTATTTT
>TRBV11-3|-|TRBJ2-5|TRBD2
CASSPRGEGGGETQYF
TGTGCCAGCAGCCCCCGGGGGGAAGGAGGCGGAGAGACCCAGTACTTC
>TRBV25-1|-|TRBJ2-2|-
CASRGTANTGELFF
TGTGCCAGCAGAGGGACGGCGAACACCGGGGAGCTGTTTTTT
>TRBV19|-|TRBJ2-7|-
CATNSGARSYEQYF
TGTGCCACCAACTCAGGGGCCCGCTCCTACGAGCAGTACTTC
>TRBV6-5|-|TRBJ1-4|-
CASSYNHDSDGEKLFF
TGTGCCAGCAGTTACAACCATGACAGCGACGGCGAAAAACTGTTTTTT
>TRBV6-5|-|TRBJ1-5|-
CASSHGKQPQHF
TGTGCCAGCAGCCATGGGAAGCAGCCCCAGCATTTT
>TRBV11-3|-|TRBJ2-3|-
CASSLASPDTQYF
TGTGCCAGCAGCTTAGCCTCCCCAGATACGCAGTATTTT
>TRBV10-1|-|TRBJ1-2|-
CASGTTQGYTF
TGCGCCAGCGGAACCACCCAAGGCTACACCTTC
>TRBV29-1|-|TRBJ1-1|-
CSVTRGGNTEAFF
TGCAGCGTAACCCGAGGGGGGAACACTGAAGCTTTCTTT
>TRBV6-5|-|TRBJ2-2|TRBD2
CASSPSGRVTGELFF
TGTGCCAGCAGTCCTAGCGGGAGGGTCACCGGGGAGCTGTTTTTT
>TRBV7-9|-|TRBJ1-2|TRBD1
CASSLEGTGNYTF
TGTGCCAGCAGCTTAGAAGGGACAGGGAACTACACCTTC
>TRBV15|once|TRBJ1-3|-
CATSRDPTAGNTIYF
TGTGCCACCAGCAGAGATCCCACAGCCGGAAACACCATATATTTT
>TRBV7-8|-|TRBJ2-7|-
CASSDSRQYF
TGTGCCAGCAGCGATAGCCGGCAGTACTTC